Presented here are 20 T cell receptor beta chains from one specimen sequenced in a study of control samples from healthy donors and cancer patients. Measured with immunoSEQ multiplex PCR; TCRdb has only the in-frame clones, and not every one. The repertoire holds 80,000 to 100,000 clones, with 80% to 95% as singletons. What was sequenced was blood. These receptors all stem from a human donor in good health. The donor label of this sample is uncertain.

Here the CDR3 DNA reads TGTGCCACCAGCTTACCTCGACAGTCCCAAGAGACCCAGTACTTC. Translating gives CATSLPRQSQETQYF. This chain links TRBV15 with TRBJ2-5; D perhaps matches TRBD1 (5 bases). Germline V CDR1 and CDR2: LNHNV, YYDKDF (reference sequence). The CDR3 has 15 amino acids. The V end was cut by 5 bases, the J end by 1 base, with 14 bases between. Together with reference TRBV15 and TRBJ2-5, the CDR3 gives the full variable domain: DAMVIQNPRYQVTQFGKPVTLSCSQTLNHNVMYWYQQKSSQAPKLLFHYYDKDFNNEADTPDNFQSRRPNTSFCFLDIRSPGLGDTAMYLCATSLPRQSQETQYFGPGTRLLVL.

This chain connects TRBV6-5 to TRBJ1-3; D may be TRBD1 (6 bases). The length of the CDR3 is 14 residues. Trimming stripped 6 bases from V and 5 bases from J, with 14 bases between. The germline gives CDR1 MNHEY, CDR2 SVGAGI. The CDR3 nucleotides read TGTGCCAGCAGCCGAACAGGGCCGCGAAACACCATATATTTT. Translation gives CASSRTGPRNTIYF.

This sequence joins TRBV5-1 and TRBJ2-1; perhaps TRBD1 as D (5 bases). CDR3 length: 15 amino acids. Per germline, CDR1 SGHRS and CDR2 YFSETQ. Trimming pared 4 bases from V and 5 bases from J, leaving 16 bases between. CDR3 coding DNA: TGCGCCAGCAGCAGGGGCTCGGACGAAGACAATGAGCAGTTCTTC. As protein: CASSRGSDEDNEQFF.

This chain connects TRBV27 to TRBJ1-6; D perhaps matches TRBD1 (5 bases). CDR1 and CDR2 from the germline V gene are MNHEY and SMNVEV (reference sequence). V gave up 7 bases and J gave up 9 bases, with 16 bases separating them. The CDR3 sequence is 14 residues long. In nucleotides, the CDR3 is TGTGCCAGCACCACGGGGGGGGTAGGTTCACCCCTCCACTTT. Its protein product is CASTTGGVGSPLHF.

This chain uses TRBV12-5 with TRBJ1-3; D perhaps matches TRBD1 (5 bases). The CDR3 loop spans 15 amino acids. V gave up 6 bases and J gave up 0 bases, with 12 bases separating them. Germline lookup yields CDR1 LGHNT and CDR2 FRNRAP. The CDR3 DNA is TGTGCTAGTGGGAGAGGGGTGTACTCTGGAAACACCATATATTTT. It translates to CASGRGVYSGNTIYF.

The rearrangement links TRBV3-1 (or the pseudogene TRBV3-2) to TRBJ1-1; D gene unclear. CDR1 is LGHDT and CDR2 is YNNKEL in the germline V gene (reference sequence). The CDR3 is 13 residues long. Trimming stripped 0 bases from V and 3 bases from J, with 5 bases between. The CDR3 nucleotides are TGTGCCAGCAGCCAAGAGGTGCACACTGAAGCTTTCTTT. The encoded protein is CASSQEVHTEAFF.

This clone was observed a single time. The chain links TRBV28 to TRBJ1-6; no firm D call. Per germline, CDR1 MDHEN and CDR2 SYDVKM. The CDR3 consists of 15 residues. V was cut by 5 bases and J by 3 bases, with 11 bases left in between. The chain's CDR3 is CASSPPGNYNSPLHF. The CDR3, as DNA: TGTGCCAGCAGTCCCCCTGGAAACTATAATTCACCCCTCCACTTT.

This clone was recorded only once. The germline gene is not matched at one end of the junction; a read error may be the cause. V usage is TRBV25-1 and J usage is TRBJ2-5; 10 nucleotides align to TRBD2. The CDR3 sequence is 16 residues long. In germline, CDR1 is MGHDK, CDR2 SYGVNS. CDR3 DNA sequence: TGTGCCAGCAGTGAATTGCAGCGGGGGGGCCAAGGGACCCAGTACTTC. It is translated as CASSELQRGGQGTQYF.

The chain joins TRBV14 to TRBJ1-1, with 7 bases aligning to TRBD1. Germline V gene lookup returns CDR1 SGHDN and CDR2 FVKESK. This CDR3 spans 14 amino acids. The V and J ends lost 7 bases and 2 bases, in that order; junction bases with no gene match: 7. Written as DNA, the CDR3 is TGTGCCAGCAAGATAGGGGGCCTAAACACTGAAGCTTTCTTT. This translates into CASKIGGLNTEAFF.

The gene calls are TRBV14 and TRBJ1-6; no reliable D call. The V end was cut by 4 bases, the J end by 3 bases, with 4 bases between. Germline V CDR1 and CDR2: SGHDN, FVKESK. This CDR3 has 13 amino acids. The DNA for the CDR3 is TGTGCCAGCAGCCTCTACTATAATTCACCCCTCCACTTT. Translated: CASSLYYNSPLHF.

The chain recombines TRBV29-1 with TRBJ1-4, with TRBD1 identical over 9 bases. The CDR3 loop spans 17 amino acids. Per germline, CDR1 SQVTM and CDR2 ANQGSEA. With 7 bases clipped from V and 7 bases from J, the junction kept 19 bases outside the gene matches. CDR3 sequence (DNA): TGCAGCGCCACTCAGGACCACTCCGGGACAGGGCGTGAAAAACTGTTTTTT. Translating it yields CSATQDHSGTGREKLFF.

For the CDR3, the DNA is TGTGCCACCAGCAGACCAGGGGCGGGGAAAAAGGGCTACACCTTC. Translation gives CATSRPGAGKKGYTF. The chain joins TRBV15 to TRBJ1-2, with a tentative D call TRBD1 (6 bases). The CDR3 runs 15 residues. Germline CDR1 is LNHNV and CDR2 is YYDKDF (reference sequence). Trimming removed 2 bases at V and 8 bases at J, with 18 bases between.

The chain employs TRBV6-5 and TRBJ1-1, with D hard to call. There are 14 residues in the CDR3. Germline CDR1 reads MNHEY; CDR2 reads SVGAGI. V lost 6 bases and J lost 6, with 17 bases in between. This CDR3 is CASRRTADTSEAFF. The DNA of the CDR3 is TGTGCCAGCAGACGGACGGCCGACACCTCTGAAGCTTTCTTT.

The rearrangement links TRBV7-9 to TRBJ2-3; D is uncertain. V dropped 7 bases and J dropped 2 bases, with 7 bases sitting between them. Germline V gene lookup returns CDR1 SEHNR and CDR2 FQNEAQ (reference sequence). CDR3 length equals 12 residues. CDR3: CASKGTTDTQYF. CDR3 DNA: TGTGCCAGCAAGGGAACCACAGATACGCAGTATTTT.

The rearrangement links TRBV30 to TRBJ1-4; TRBD1 matches at 7 bases. The trim removed 1 base at V and 7 bases at J, leaving 9 bases unmatched. The germline V gene has CDR1 GTSNPN and CDR2 SVGIG (reference sequence). The CDR3 is 15 residues long. CDR3 sequence (DNA): TGTGCCTGGAGTGGGAGACAGGGTTTTAGTGAAAAACTGTTTTTT. The encoded protein is CAWSGRQGFSEKLFF.

The chain is built from TRBV7-2 and TRBJ2-7, with 10 positions matching TRBD1. J lost 3 bases, V lost 6 bases, and 11 bases had no gene match. Germline CDR1 is SGHTA and CDR2 is FQGNSA. The length of the CDR3 is 16 residues. The CDR3 loop is CASSPPPGTGDYEQYF. In nucleotides, the CDR3 is TGTGCCAGCAGTCCACCCCCAGGGACAGGGGACTACGAGCAGTACTTC.

This clone was detected once. The J gene is TRBJ1-5, the V gene TRBV5-6, with 9 bases lining up with TRBD1. After removal of 4 bases from V and 0 bases from J, the junction contained 2 bases not matched to a gene. CDR3 length: 15 amino acids. The germline V gene encodes CDR1 SGHDT and CDR2 YYEEEE. CDR3 nucleotide sequence: TGTGCCAGCAGCACACAGGGGGCTAGCAATCAGCCCCAGCATTTT. Its protein is CASSTQGASNQPQHF.

The chain is built from TRBV19 and TRBJ1-1; the match to TRBD1 covers 7 bases. The CDR3 has 15 amino acids. The germline V gene encodes CDR1 LNHDA and CDR2 SQIVND (reference sequence). V lost 8 bases, J lost 2 bases, and 11 bases stayed unmatched. The chain's CDR3 is CASYRDRLGNTEAFF. Written as DNA, the CDR3 is TGTGCCAGTTATAGGGACAGACTAGGAAACACTGAAGCTTTCTTT.

The chain combines TRBV20-1 with TRBJ2-3; D might be TRBD2 (7 bases). V lost 3 bases and J 7 bases, leaving 14 bases between the germline ends. The germline V gene encodes CDR1 DFQATT and CDR2 SNEGSKA (reference sequence). This CDR3 has 13 amino acids. The DNA for the CDR3 is TGCAGTGCTAGTAAGGGGGGGCCGTATACGCAGTATTTT. Its translation: CSASKGGPYTQYF.

The gene calls are TRBV7-2 and TRBJ1-1; D gene unclear. V was trimmed by 2 bases and J by 6 bases, leaving 4 bases between them. The CDR3 contains 11 residues. CDR1 and CDR2 (germline): SGHTA, FQGNSA. Written as DNA, the CDR3 is TGTGCCAGCAGCTTAACCCCTGAAGCTTTCTTT. It translates to CASSLTPEAFF.